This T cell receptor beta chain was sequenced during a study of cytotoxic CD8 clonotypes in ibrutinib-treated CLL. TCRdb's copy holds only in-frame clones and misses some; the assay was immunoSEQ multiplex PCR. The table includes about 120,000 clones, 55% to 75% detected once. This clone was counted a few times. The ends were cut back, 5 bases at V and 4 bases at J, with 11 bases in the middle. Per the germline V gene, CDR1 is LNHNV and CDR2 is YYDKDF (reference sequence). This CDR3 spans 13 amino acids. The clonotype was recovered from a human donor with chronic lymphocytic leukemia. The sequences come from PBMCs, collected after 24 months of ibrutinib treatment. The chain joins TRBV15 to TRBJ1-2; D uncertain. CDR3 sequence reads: CATSPNTLYGYTF. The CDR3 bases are TGTGCCACCAGCCCTAACACCCTCTATGGCTACACCTTC.